These 12 T cell receptor beta chains originate from one sample sequenced in a study of blood T cell repertoires in COVID-19. Measured with immunoSEQ multiplex PCR; TCRdb has only the in-frame clones, and not every one. The sample consists of fewer than 90,000 clones, roughly 80% of them appearing once. The sample consisted of peripheral blood. The receptors stem from a human donor in a cohort sampled during active COVID-19.

This clone was observed a handful of times. V and J are TRBV7-6 and TRBJ1-5; 8 nucleotides agree with TRBD1. The CDR3 runs to 15 residues. The V and J ends lost 4 bases and 4 bases, in that order; junction bases with no gene match: 6. The germline gives CDR1 SGHVS, CDR2 FNYEAQ. The CDR3 sequence is CASSSGTGPNQPQHF. CDR3 nucleotide sequence: TGTGCCAGCAGCTCCGGGACAGGACCAAATCAGCCCCAGCATTTT.

The chain is built from TRBV7-3 and TRBJ2-2; TRBD1 matches at 8 bases. With V trimmed by 5 bases and J by 7 bases, 12 bases remained unmatched. Germline V gene lookup returns CDR1 SGHTA and CDR2 FQGTGA. The CDR3 length is 16 residues. CDR3 sequence (DNA): TGTGCCAGCAGCGACTATAACAGGGGGGAGCACGGGGAGCTGTTTTTT. It is translated as CASSDYNRGEHGELFF.

The chain couples TRBV27 to TRBJ2-7; the match to TRBD2 covers 7 bases. The V and J ends lost 6 bases and 2 bases, in that order; junction bases with no gene match: 10. Germline V gene data show CDR1 as MNHEY and CDR2 as SMNVEV (reference sequence). CDR3 length: 15 residues. The CDR3 is CASRAGPKVTYEQYF. CDR3 nucleotide sequence: TGTGCCAGCAGAGCGGGACCAAAGGTCACCTACGAGCAGTACTTC.

The J gene is TRBJ2-3, the V gene TRBV30; 9 positions agree with TRBD1. CDR3 length: 15 amino acids. Germline lookup yields CDR1 GTSNPN and CDR2 SVGIG (reference sequence). Losses at the gene ends were 4 bases for V and 2 bases for J; bases not matched to a gene: 7. CDR3 nucleotide sequence: TGTGCCTGGACCGGACAGGGGATTTCCACAGATACGCAGTATTTT. Translation gives CAWTGQGISTDTQYF.

The chain links TRBV5-6 to TRBJ1-1; D is undetermined. This CDR3 contains 13 residues. Per the germline V gene, CDR1 is SGHDT and CDR2 is YYEEEE. V gave up 6 bases and J gave up 10 bases, with 19 bases separating them. The CDR3, as DNA: TGTGCCAGCATTGCCCGGGCCCGGGGAGGAGCTTTCTTT. Amino acids: CASIARARGGAFF.

The chain links TRBV6-5 to TRBJ2-7; 9 nucleotides align to TRBD2. Trimming at V came to 7 bases and at J to 0 bases, leaving 7 bases not matched to a gene. From germline, CDR1 is MNHEY and CDR2 SVGAGI. The CDR3 contains 15 residues. The CDR3 DNA reads as TGTGCCAGCACCTCCCTTAGCGGGAGCTCCTACGAGCAGTACTTC. The encoded protein is CASTSLSGSSYEQYF.

This chain links TRBV7-9 with TRBJ2-5; D not certain. The CDR3 has 13 residues. Trimming took 0 bases from V and 4 from J, leaving 6 bases between them. Germline V gene sequence: CDR1 SEHNR, CDR2 FQNEAQ (reference sequence). CDR3 loop: CASSLARLETQYF. The CDR3 region has the DNA TGTGCCAGCAGCTTAGCCCGGTTAGAGACCCAGTACTTC.

This clone was detected once. The chain combines TRBV28 with TRBJ1-4; 7 bases map to TRBD1. Per germline, CDR1 MDHEN and CDR2 SYDVKM. With V trimmed by 5 bases and J by 6 bases, 3 bases remained unmatched. The CDR3 extends over 13 amino acids. CDR3 region: CASSTGDDEKLFF. Written as DNA, the CDR3 is TGTGCCAGCAGTACAGGGGACGATGAAAAACTGTTTTTT. The complete variable domain, with remaining parts taken from reference TRBV28 and TRBJ1-4, reads DVKVTQSSRYLVKRTGEKVFLECVQDMDHENMFWYRQDPGLGLRLIYFSYDVKMKEKGDIPEGYSVSREKKERFSLILESASTNQTSMYLCASSTGDDEKLFFGSGTQLSVL.

This clone was observed once. The chain links TRBV6-5 to TRBJ2-5, with a possible D match to TRBD2 (6 bases). V shed 2 bases and J shed 5 bases, with 9 bases lying between them. Germline lookup yields CDR1 MNHEY and CDR2 SVGAGI. CDR3 size: 13 residues. CDR3 loop: CASSYGGRETQYF. The DNA for the CDR3 is TGTGCCAGCAGTTACGGTGGGAGGGAGACCCAGTACTTC.

This chain joins TRBV11-3 and TRBJ2-5; 7 nucleotides match TRBD2. Germline CDR1 is SGHNT and CDR2 is YENEEA. The CDR3 has 13 residues. V lost 5 bases, J lost 3 bases, and 3 bases stayed unmatched. The CDR3 region is CASSPSGKETQYF. CDR3 in DNA: TGTGCCAGCAGCCCTAGCGGAAAAGAGACCCAGTACTTC. Supplemented by reference TRBV11-3 and TRBJ2-5, the full variable domain reads EAGVVQSPRYKIIEKKQPVAFWCNPISGHNTLYWYLQNLGQGPELLIRYENEEAVDDSQLPKDRFSAERLKGVDSTLKIQPAELGDSAVYLCASSPSGKETQYFGPGTRLLVL.

J is TRBJ1-2 and V is TRBV14; TRBD1 agrees at 8 bases. V lost 8 bases, J lost 4 bases, and 6 bases stayed unmatched. Germline V CDR1 and CDR2: SGHDN, FVKESK. CDR3 length equals 13 residues. The CDR3 is CASGSGGGYGYTF. In DNA, the CDR3 is TGTGCCAGCGGATCAGGGGGCGGCTATGGCTACACCTTC. The variable domain in full, completed from reference TRBV14 and TRBJ1-2, reads EAGVTQFPSHSVIEKGQTVTLRCDPISGHDNLYWYRRVMGKEIKFLLHFVKESKQDESGMPNNRFLAERTGGTYSTLKVQPAELEDSGVYFCASGSGGGYGYTFGSGTRLTVV.

In its sample, this clone was seen a few times. The chain employs TRBV5-1 and TRBJ2-3, with 7 bases aligning to TRBD1. There are 14 residues in the CDR3. The germline CDR1 and CDR2 sequences are SGHRS and YFSETQ. Trimming removed 4 bases from V and 2 bases from J; junction bases left unmatched: 4. The CDR3 reads CASSPGQDTDTQYF. DNA of the CDR3: TGCGCCAGCAGCCCTGGACAGGACACAGATACGCAGTATTTT.